The 25 T cell receptor beta chains below come from one sample, sequenced in a study of shared clonotypes between healthy human individuals. Only in-frame clones appear in the TCRdb table, and some are missing; sequencing was by immunoSEQ multiplex PCR. Of about 2 million clones in the sample, about 95% were seen once. CD45RO negativity and positive selection for CCR7 defined naive CD8 cells, a population that excluded terminally differentiated effector memory CD45RA+ cells. Sequenced input: naive CD8+ T cells sorted from blood. These receptors were taken from a man aged 18 to 29 in good health.

The genes are TRBV18 and TRBJ2-7, with 7 nucleotides matching TRBD2. V trimming: 3 bases; J trimming: 5 bases; junction bases outside the gene matches: 4. Germline V lookup: CDR1 KGHSH, CDR2 LQKENI. The CDR3 length is 13 residues. This CDR3 is CASSPGGRNEQYF. CDR3 in DNA: TGTGCCAGCTCACCGGGGGGGAGGAACGAGCAGTACTTC.

This CDR3 is CASSLDPGTYNEQFF. The CDR3 DNA sequence: TGCGCCAGCAGCTTGGACCCCGGGACTTACAATGAGCAGTTCTTC. V gene TRBV5-1 combines with J gene TRBJ2-1; D may be TRBD2 (6 bases). CDR3 length: 15 residues. Germline assignment: CDR1 SGHRS and CDR2 YFSETQ. Trimming removed 0 bases from V and 4 bases from J, with 11 bases in between. Supplemented by reference TRBV5-1 and TRBJ2-1, the full variable domain reads KAGVTQTPRYLIKTRGQQVTLSCSPISGHRSVSWYQQTPGQGLQFLFEYFSETQRNKGNFPGRFSGRQFSNSRSEMNVSTLELGDSALYLCASSLDPGTYNEQFFGPGTRLTVL.

The sample holds one count of this clone. The same CDR3 arises from other DNA sequences in this sample as well. The rearrangement joins TRBV7-9 to TRBJ1-1, with unresolved D. This CDR3 comprises 11 residues. Trimming took 1 base from V and 7 from J, leaving 4 bases between them. Germline CDR1 SEHNR, CDR2 FQNEAQ (reference sequence). In DNA, the CDR3 is TGTGCCAGCAGCTTAGTTAGTGAAGCTTTCTTT. This encodes CASSLVSEAFF.

The chain employs TRBV6-1 and TRBJ2-2; 11 bases fit TRBD2. The germline CDR1 and CDR2 sequences are MNHNS and SASEGT. The CDR3 totals 17 residues. The V and J ends lost 3 bases and 1 base, in that order; junction bases with no gene match: 4. This CDR3 reads CASSDWTSGQNTGELFF. CDR3 DNA sequence: TGTGCCAGCAGTGATTGGACTAGCGGGCAGAACACCGGGGAGCTGTTTTTT.

V gene TRBV27 combines with J gene TRBJ2-7, with no clear D. The CDR3 extends over 14 amino acids. Germline assignment: CDR1 MNHEY and CDR2 SMNVEV (reference sequence). Trimming cost V 2 bases and J 3 bases, with 11 bases left between them. Here the CDR3 reads CASSLKGYGYEQYF. The DNA of the CDR3 is TGTGCCAGCAGTTTAAAAGGGTATGGCTACGAGCAGTACTTC.

The chain has TRBV11-2 and TRBJ2-1; D is uncertain. This CDR3 is 14 amino acids long. The V gene's germline CDR1 is SGHAT and CDR2 FQNNGV. The V end was cut by 3 bases, the J end by 6 bases, with 12 bases between. The CDR3 region is CASSFTGFSNEQFF. Written as DNA, the CDR3 is TGTGCCAGCAGCTTTACCGGGTTTAGCAATGAGCAGTTCTTC.

This chain joins TRBV2 and TRBJ2-7; 7 nucleotides agree with TRBD2. The CDR3 extends over 15 amino acids. Losses at the gene ends were 4 bases for V and 2 bases for J; bases not matched to a gene: 8. Germline V gives CDR1 SNHLY, CDR2 FYNNEI. CDR3 loop: CASSGVLAATYEQYF. The DNA for the CDR3 is TGTGCCAGCAGTGGGGTCCTAGCGGCCACCTACGAGCAGTACTTC.

This clone was seen a single time. The V gene is TRBV27, the J gene TRBJ2-5; TRBD2 agrees at 12 bases. Per germline, CDR1 MNHEY and CDR2 SMNVEV (reference sequence). The ends lost 0 bases at V and 3 bases at J; junction bases unmatched: 2. The CDR3 contains 16 residues. In DNA, the CDR3 is TGTGCCAGCAGTTTATCAGCTAGCGGGGGGGAAGAGACCCAGTACTTC. Translated, it gives CASSLSASGGEETQYF.

This clone was recorded once. The chain carries TRBV7-9 and TRBJ1-2; D call uncertain. V shed 2 bases and J shed 8 bases, with 12 bases lying between them. Per germline, CDR1 SEHNR and CDR2 FQNEAQ (reference sequence). CDR3 length equals 13 residues. CDR3 in DNA: TGTGCCAGCAGCTTACATCTGGCAGACGGCTACACCTTC. Protein sequence: CASSLHLADGYTF.

The chain recombines TRBV19 with TRBJ1-1; 7 nucleotides match TRBD1. Germline loops: CDR1 LNHDA, CDR2 SQIVND (reference sequence). This CDR3 has 12 amino acids. V trimming: 7 bases; J trimming: 6 bases; junction bases outside the gene matches: 5. The CDR3 region is CASIRGLAEAFF. CDR3 DNA: TGTGCCAGTATAAGGGGGCTCGCTGAAGCTTTCTTT.

This chain links TRBV7-3 with TRBJ1-2, with TRBD1 as a possible D gene (6 bases). The length of the CDR3 is 15 residues. Germline loops: CDR1 SGHTA, CDR2 FQGTGA. V lost 5 bases and J 3 bases, leaving 16 bases between the germline ends. CDR3 coding DNA: TGTGCCAGCAGCGACAACCCTCGGACAGACTATGGCTACACCTTC. As protein: CASSDNPRTDYGYTF.

The genes are TRBV4-1 and TRBJ2-7; 9 bases align to TRBD2. The trim removed 0 bases at V and 1 base at J, leaving 10 bases unmatched. The germline V gene encodes CDR1 MGHRA and CDR2 YSYEKL. The CDR3 totals 18 residues. CDR3: CASSQDDVAGGVSYEQYF. CDR3 bases: TGCGCCAGCAGCCAAGATGACGTGGCGGGAGGGGTTTCCTACGAGCAGTACTTC.

The chain employs TRBV10-3 and TRBJ2-1; 8 bases align to TRBD1. The V segment lost 10 bases and the J segment 3 bases; nucleotides outside the gene matches: 8. The CDR3 has 14 residues. Germline assignment: CDR1 ENHRY and CDR2 SYGVKD. The CDR3 nucleotides are TGTGCCACTACAAACAGGGGGGACTACAATGAGCAGTTCTTC. This encodes CATTNRGDYNEQFF.

The chain recombines TRBV2 with TRBJ2-5; D is ambiguous. Per the germline V gene, CDR1 is SNHLY and CDR2 is FYNNEI. V gave up 0 bases and J gave up 13 bases, with 3 bases separating them. There are 9 residues in the CDR3. The CDR3 bases are TGTGCCAGCAGTGAAGCCCCGTACTTC. Its protein is CASSEAPYF.

This chain uses TRBV6-5 with TRBJ2-1; 7 nucleotides line up with TRBD2. The CDR3 consists of 15 residues. Germline-derived CDR1 and CDR2 are MNHEY and SVGAGI. J was trimmed by 4 bases and V by 5 bases; bases with no gene match: 8. The CDR3 nucleotides are TGTGCCAGCAGTCCCTCGGGAGCGGGATACAATGAGCAGTTCTTC. Its protein is CASSPSGAGYNEQFF.

J is TRBJ1-6 and V is TRBV9, with D perhaps TRBD1 (5 bases). Deletions cut 3 bases from V and 10 bases from J, with 14 bases between. This CDR3 comprises 14 residues. CDR1 SGDLS and CDR2 YYNGEE come from the germline V gene. The CDR3 loop is CASSAGDGMSPLHF. The DNA for the CDR3 is TGTGCCAGCAGCGCGGGGGACGGAATGTCACCCCTCCACTTT.

This rearrangement joins TRBV10-2 to TRBJ2-2, with TRBD2 as a possible D gene (5 bases). CDR1 WSHSY and CDR2 SAAADI come from the germline V gene. The germline V and J ends were trimmed by 6 bases and 4 bases, with 12 bases remaining between them. The CDR3 sequence is 14 residues long. CDR3 residues: CASSQVAPTGELFF. For the CDR3, the DNA is TGCGCCAGCAGCCAGGTAGCGCCCACCGGGGAGCTGTTTTTT.

The sample holds one count of this clone. CDR3 in amino acids: CASTPGKGGQETQYF. The CDR3 coding sequence is TGTGCCAGCACCCCCGGGAAGGGGGGACAAGAGACCCAGTACTTC. The rearrangement uses TRBV6-6 and TRBJ2-5; D is perhaps TRBD1 or TRBD2 (6 bases each). V was cut by 7 bases and J by 2 bases, with 17 bases left in between. From germline, CDR1 is MNHNY and CDR2 SVGAGI (reference sequence). This CDR3 spans 15 amino acids.

This sequence joins TRBV5-4 and TRBJ1-1, with a tentative D call TRBD1 (5 bases). Trimming shortened V by 3 bases and J by 3 bases, and 9 bases separated the two germline ends. Germline assignment: CDR1 SGHNT and CDR2 YYREEE (reference sequence). The CDR3 has 13 residues. This chain's CDR3 is CASSSGTDTEAFF. As DNA, the CDR3 is TGTGCCAGCAGCTCGGGGACTGACACTGAAGCTTTCTTT.

The genes are TRBV29-1 and TRBJ2-1; TRBD2 might be the D (6 bases). Per germline, CDR1 SQVTM and CDR2 ANQGSEA. CDR3 length: 14 residues. Trimming took 1 base from V and 8 from J, leaving 15 bases between them. The CDR3 DNA is TGCAGCGTTGAAGCGCCCCCGGGCGGGGATGAGCAGTTCTTC. Translated, it gives CSVEAPPGGDEQFF.

The chain is built from TRBV11-2 and TRBJ1-2; 8 bases line up with TRBD1. The CDR3 extends over 15 amino acids. Per germline, CDR1 SGHAT and CDR2 FQNNGV. Unmatched junction bases numbered 5, after V lost 3 bases and J lost 2 bases. This chain's CDR3 is CASSLGRGLNYGYTF. CDR3 DNA sequence: TGTGCCAGCAGCTTGGGCAGGGGGCTGAACTATGGCTACACCTTC.

The gene calls are TRBV10-1 and TRBJ2-6; perhaps TRBD1 as D (6 bases). The CDR3 spans 18 residues. The germline V and J ends were trimmed by 5 bases and 0 bases, with 17 bases remaining between them. Germline CDR1 reads WNHNN; CDR2 reads SYGVQD (reference sequence). CDR3 coding DNA: TGCGCCAGCAGTCTGATGGACAGTCAGAGCTCTGGGGCCAACGTCCTGACTTTC. Its translation: CASSLMDSQSSGANVLTF.

This clone showed up just once. This sequence joins TRBV10-3 and TRBJ2-7; either TRBD1 or TRBD2 may fit D (5 bases each). The CDR3 runs 14 residues. The germline gives CDR1 ENHRY, CDR2 SYGVKD. The ends were cut back, 4 bases at V and 4 bases at J, with 14 bases in the middle. For the CDR3, the DNA is TGTGCCATCAGTGTACCGGGACGGAGTTACGAGCAGTACTTC. Translating gives CAISVPGRSYEQYF.

With respect to this clone: The sample contains more than one DNA sequence encoding this CDR3. The rearrangement joins TRBV27 to TRBJ2-7; weak D call: TRBD2 (6 bases). V dropped 3 bases and J dropped 3 bases, with 9 bases sitting between them. Germline V gives CDR1 MNHEY, CDR2 SMNVEV (reference sequence). CDR3 length: 13 residues. The CDR3 DNA reads as TGTGCCAGCAGTTTCGCGGGAAACTACGAGCAGTACTTC. This gives the protein CASSFAGNYEQYF.

The chain joins TRBV4-1 to TRBJ2-1; no definite D call. The CDR3 runs to 13 residues. CDR1 and CDR2 from the germline V gene are MGHRA and YSYEKL. Trimming took 5 bases from V and 11 from J, leaving 16 bases between them. CDR3: CASSYLLAEKQFF. CDR3 coding DNA: TGCGCCAGCAGCTATCTTTTGGCGGAAAAGCAGTTCTTC.